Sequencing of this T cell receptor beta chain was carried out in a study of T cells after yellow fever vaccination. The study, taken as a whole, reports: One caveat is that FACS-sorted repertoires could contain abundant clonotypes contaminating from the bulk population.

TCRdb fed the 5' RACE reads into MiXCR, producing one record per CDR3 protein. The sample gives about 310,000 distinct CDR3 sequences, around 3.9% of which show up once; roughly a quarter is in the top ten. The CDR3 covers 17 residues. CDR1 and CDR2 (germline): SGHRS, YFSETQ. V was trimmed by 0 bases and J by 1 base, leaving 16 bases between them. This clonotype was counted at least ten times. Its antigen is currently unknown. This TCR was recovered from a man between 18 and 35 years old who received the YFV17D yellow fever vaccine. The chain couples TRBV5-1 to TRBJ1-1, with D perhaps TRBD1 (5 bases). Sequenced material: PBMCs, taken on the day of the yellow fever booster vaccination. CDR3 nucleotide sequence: TGCGCCAGCAGCTTGGCCGGGGGGAGAGGGCGGAACACTGAAGCTTTCTTT. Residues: CASSLAGGRGRNTEAFF.